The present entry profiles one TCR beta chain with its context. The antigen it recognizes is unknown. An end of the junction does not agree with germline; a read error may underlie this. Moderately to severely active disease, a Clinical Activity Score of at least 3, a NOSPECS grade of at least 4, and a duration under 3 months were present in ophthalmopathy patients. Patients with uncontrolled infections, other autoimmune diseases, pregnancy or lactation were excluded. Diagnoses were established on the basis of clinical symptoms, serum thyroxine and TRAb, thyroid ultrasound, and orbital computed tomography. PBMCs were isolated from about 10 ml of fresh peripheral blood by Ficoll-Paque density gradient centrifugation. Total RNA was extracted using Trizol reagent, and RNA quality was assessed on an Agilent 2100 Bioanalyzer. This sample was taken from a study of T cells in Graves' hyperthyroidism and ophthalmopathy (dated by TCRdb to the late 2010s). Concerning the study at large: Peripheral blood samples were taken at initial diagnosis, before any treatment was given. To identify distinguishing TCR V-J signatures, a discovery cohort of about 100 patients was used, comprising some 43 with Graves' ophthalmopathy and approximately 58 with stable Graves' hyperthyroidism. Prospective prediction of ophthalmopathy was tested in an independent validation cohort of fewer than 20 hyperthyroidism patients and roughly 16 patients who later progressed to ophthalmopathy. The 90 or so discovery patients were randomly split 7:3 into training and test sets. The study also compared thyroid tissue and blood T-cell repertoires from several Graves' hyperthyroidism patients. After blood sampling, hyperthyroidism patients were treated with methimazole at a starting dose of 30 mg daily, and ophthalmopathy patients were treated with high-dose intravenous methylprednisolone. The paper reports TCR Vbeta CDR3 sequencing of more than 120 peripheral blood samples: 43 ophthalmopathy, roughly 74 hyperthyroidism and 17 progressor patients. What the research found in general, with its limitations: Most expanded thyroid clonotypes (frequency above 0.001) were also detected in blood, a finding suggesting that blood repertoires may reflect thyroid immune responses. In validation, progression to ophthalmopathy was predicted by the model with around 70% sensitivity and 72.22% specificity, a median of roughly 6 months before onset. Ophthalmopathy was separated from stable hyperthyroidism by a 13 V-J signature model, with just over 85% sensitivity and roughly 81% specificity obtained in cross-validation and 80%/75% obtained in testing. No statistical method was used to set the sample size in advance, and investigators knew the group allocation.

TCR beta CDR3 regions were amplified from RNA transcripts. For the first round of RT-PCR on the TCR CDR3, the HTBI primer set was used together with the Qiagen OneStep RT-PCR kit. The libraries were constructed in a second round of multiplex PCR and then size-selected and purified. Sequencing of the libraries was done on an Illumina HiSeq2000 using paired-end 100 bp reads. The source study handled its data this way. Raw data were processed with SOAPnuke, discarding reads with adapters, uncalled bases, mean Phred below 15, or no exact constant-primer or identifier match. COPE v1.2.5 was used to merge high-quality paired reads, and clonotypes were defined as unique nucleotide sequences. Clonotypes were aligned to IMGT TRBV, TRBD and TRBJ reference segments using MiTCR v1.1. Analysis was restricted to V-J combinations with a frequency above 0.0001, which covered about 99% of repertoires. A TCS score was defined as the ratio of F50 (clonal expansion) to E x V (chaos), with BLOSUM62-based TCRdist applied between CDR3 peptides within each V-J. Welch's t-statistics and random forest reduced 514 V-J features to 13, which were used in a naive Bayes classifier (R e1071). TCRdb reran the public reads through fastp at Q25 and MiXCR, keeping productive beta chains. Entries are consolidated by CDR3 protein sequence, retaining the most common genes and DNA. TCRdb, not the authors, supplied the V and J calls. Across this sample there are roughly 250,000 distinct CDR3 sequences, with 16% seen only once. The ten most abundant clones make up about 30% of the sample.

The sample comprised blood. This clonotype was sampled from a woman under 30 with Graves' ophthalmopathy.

The DNA sequence is TGTGCCAGCAGCGTAGATGGGGGCACGGATACGCAGTATTTT. Its protein product is CASSVDGGTDTQYF. The V and J genes are TRBV9 and TRBJ2-3; 6 matching bases give a weak D call of TRBD1. According to the germline V gene, CDR1 reads SGDLS and CDR2 reads YYNGEE. The CDR3 contains 14 residues, cysteine and phenylalanine counted. The read is trimmed to its CDR3 DNA, 42 bases read in frame from base 1.